These T cell receptor beta chains were read from a single sample in a study of T cell responses to AZD1222 COVID-19 vaccine. The table came from immunoSEQ multiplex PCR; TCRdb's copy has only in-frame clones and leaves some out. The sample has around 110,000 clones; 80% to 90% are singletons. The sample was peripheral blood, taken on day 0 of MenACWY control vaccination. These receptors were obtained from an adult in good health. Both conserved end residues are part of each CDR3. D genes are given only for firm matches. Only some rows state a clone size, as once, few, many or a class for expanded clones.

j_call	d_call	v_call	clone_size	cdr3_aa	cdr3_nt
TRBJ1-2	NA	TRBV6-2/TRBV6-3	NA	CASSPDYHYGYTF	TGTGCCAGCAGTCCCGATTACCACTATGGCTACACCTTC
TRBJ2-7	NA	TRBV28	once	CASSLRYPVIKQYF	TGTGCCAGCAGTTTAAGGTACCCAGTGATTAAGCAGTACTTC
TRBJ1-2	TRBD1	TRBV5-6	NA	CASSPSRTGDFDYGYTF	TGTGCCAGCAGCCCTTCGCGGACAGGGGACTTCGACTATGGCTACACCTTC
TRBJ1-1	NA	TRBV19	NA	CASSLYQGRNTEAFF	TGTGCCAGTAGTTTATACCAGGGGAGGAACACTGAAGCTTTCTTT
TRBJ1-1	TRBD1	TRBV5-1	once	CASSSTGPQDTEAFF	TGCGCCAGCAGCTCGACAGGGCCCCAGGACACTGAAGCTTTCTTT
TRBJ1-5	NA	TRBV6-6	NA	CASRNIGRWAQPQHF	TGTGCCAGCAGAAATATAGGGCGGTGGGCTCAGCCCCAGCATTTT
TRBJ1-4	TRBD1	TRBV28	NA	CASSSGDRAGTEKLFF	TGTGCCAGCAGTTCCGGGGACAGGGCTGGAACTGAAAAACTGTTTTTT
TRBJ1-2	NA	TRBV9	NA	CASSPPADHYGYTF	TGTGCCAGCAGCCCCCCAGCCGATCACTATGGCTACACCTTC
TRBJ2-3	NA	TRBV5-4	NA	CASSLGDQNTDTQYF	TGTGCCAGCAGCTTGGGAGACCAAAACACAGATACGCAGTATTTT
TRBJ2-2	NA	TRBV19	NA	CASSIVRKNTGELFF	TGTGCCAGTAGTATAGTGCGGAAGAACACCGGGGAGCTGTTTTTT
TRBJ2-2	TRBD2	TRBV18	NA	CASSLAVAGLTGELFF	TGTGCCAGCTCGCTGGCCGTAGCGGGGCTCACCGGGGAGCTGTTTTTT
TRBJ2-4	NA	TRBV7-2	NA	CASSLQGSPGKNIQYF	TGTGCCAGCAGCTTACAAGGGAGCCCAGGGAAAAACATTCAGTACTTC
TRBJ2-2	TRBD1	TRBV10-3	NA	CAAGTANTGELFF	TGTGCCGCCGGGACAGCGAACACCGGGGAGCTGTTTTTT
TRBJ1-2	TRBD1	TRBV4-3	NA	CASSQDGQDGYTF	TGCGCCAGCAGCCAAGACGGACAGGATGGCTACACCTTC
TRBJ1-1	NA	TRBV7-3	NA	CASSLLWRSRAFF	TGTGCCAGCAGCTTATTATGGAGGTCCAGAGCTTTCTTT
TRBJ1-1	TRBD1	TRBV10-3	NA	CAIRRQGANTEAFF	TGTGCCATCAGGCGACAGGGAGCTAACACTGAAGCTTTCTTT
TRBJ2-3	NA	TRBV29-1	NA	CSVGDTTQYF	TGCAGCGTTGGAGACACTACGCAGTATTTT
TRBJ2-1	TRBD1	TRBV5-1	NA	CASSRGQVSYNEQFF	TGCGCCAGCAGCCGGGGACAGGTCTCCTACAATGAGCAGTTCTTC
TRBJ1-1	NA	TRBV12-5	NA	CASGPDLNTEAFF	TGTGCTAGTGGCCCTGATCTCAACACTGAAGCTTTCTTT
TRBJ1-5	TRBD1	TRBV19	NA	CASSPDRGVYQPQHF	TGTGCCAGTAGTCCCGACAGGGGGGTATATCAGCCCCAGCATTTT
TRBJ2-5	NA	TRBV28	NA	CASSRQEETQYF	TGTGCCAGCAGCCGACAAGAAGAGACCCAGTACTTC
TRBJ1-5	NA	TRBV21-1	few	CASHGVRRSNQPQHF	TGTGCCAGCCACGGGGTGCGACGTAGCAATCAGCCCCAGCATTTT
TRBJ2-5	NA	TRBV7-2	NA	CASSTGLQETQYF	TGTGCCAGCAGCACCGGACTCCAAGAGACCCAGTACTTC
TRBJ2-5	TRBD1	TRBV18	NA	CASSPGQGGETQYF	TGTGCCAGCTCACCAGGACAGGGTGGAGAGACCCAGTACTTC
TRBJ1-1	TRBD1	TRBV19	NA	CASKSDRASPKAFF	TGTGCCAGTAAATCGGACAGGGCGTCCCCGAAGGCTTTCTTT
TRBJ1-6	NA	TRBV7-2	NA	CASSSQGTNSPLHF	TGTGCCAGCAGCTCCCAGGGCACAAATTCACCCCTCCACTTT
TRBJ1-2	NA	TRBV20-1	NA	CSASRQGGAANYGYTF	TGCAGTGCTAGTCGCCAGGGTGGGGCTGCTAACTATGGCTACACCTTC
TRBJ1-2	TRBD1	TRBV6-5	NA	CASTSTGGYGYTF	TGTGCCAGCACTTCCACAGGGGGCTATGGCTACACCTTC